Following are 16 T cell receptor beta chains from one sample sequenced in a study of blood T cell repertoires in COVID-19. Only in-frame clones appear in the TCRdb table, and some are missing; sequencing was by immunoSEQ multiplex PCR. The sample includes over 100,000 clones, about nine tenths seen only once; the top ten take approximately 1.1%. Sequencing used peripheral blood. These receptors all come from a human donor in a cohort sampled during active COVID-19.

Details on this clone: The germline gene is not matched at one end of the junction; a read error may be the cause. CDR3 protein: CVSSFSGAGANVLTF. The CDR3 region has the DNA TGTGTCAGCAGCTTTAGCGGGGCTGGGGCCAACGTCCTGACTTTC. The V gene is TRBV7-9, the J gene TRBJ2-6; 8 nucleotides agree with TRBD2. CDR3 length: 15 residues. CDR1 is SEHNR, CDR2 FQNEAQ, per germline (reference sequence).

The V call is TRBV14, the J call TRBJ1-3; D is uncertain. The V end was cut by 5 bases, the J end by 5 bases, with 7 bases between. Germline CDR1 and CDR2: SGHDN and FVKESK. This CDR3 comprises 12 residues. This CDR3 reads CASSFHRNTIYF. CDR3 sequence (DNA): TGTGCCAGCAGCTTCCACAGAAACACCATATATTTT.

The chain has TRBV19 and TRBJ2-1; TRBD2 might be the D (6 bases). Per the germline V gene, CDR1 is LNHDA and CDR2 is SQIVND (reference sequence). The CDR3 contains 13 residues. Trimming removed 7 bases at V and 5 bases at J, with 12 bases between. The CDR3 region has the DNA TGTGCCAGTACGGCGGGAAACAACAATGAGCAGTTCTTC. It specifies CASTAGNNNEQFF.

DNA for the CDR3: TGTGCCAGCAGTCCGCCAGGGGTTAGTACGCAGTATTTT. Encoded protein: CASSPPGVSTQYF. The V call is TRBV28, the J call TRBJ2-3; D might be TRBD1 (6 bases). V was cut by 5 bases and J by 8 bases, with 14 bases left in between. This CDR3 comprises 13 residues. Germline CDR1 reads MDHEN; CDR2 reads SYDVKM.

This clone was picked up a small number of times. The V and J genes are TRBV14 and TRBJ1-6; D is uncertain. This CDR3 contains 14 residues. Germline CDR1 SGHDN, CDR2 FVKESK. Trimming stripped 1 base from V and 10 bases from J, with 11 bases between. The CDR3 bases are TGTGCCAGCAGCCAAGGGCGGGATCTCTCACCCCTCCACTTT. As protein: CASSQGRDLSPLHF. The full variable domain, completed using reference TRBV14 and TRBJ1-6, is EAGVTQFPSHSVIEKGQTVTLRCDPISGHDNLYWYRRVMGKEIKFLLHFVKESKQDESGMPNNRFLAERTGGTYSTLKVQPAELEDSGVYFCASSQGRDLSPLHFGNGTRLTVT.

J is TRBJ1-4 and V is TRBV9; D perhaps matches TRBD1 (6 bases). Per germline, CDR1 SGDLS and CDR2 YYNGEE. The CDR3 runs to 16 residues. Trimming removed 4 bases from V and 5 bases from J, with 18 bases in between. The CDR3 region has the DNA TGTGCCAGCAGCCCGAGGGGAGGGGGGTCAAATGAAAAACTGTTTTTT. This translates into CASSPRGGGSNEKLFF.

The rearrangement links TRBV6-5 to TRBJ2-7; TRBD1 is a possible D gene (6 bases). There are 13 residues in the CDR3. Trimming took off 6 bases at V and 5 bases at J, with 14 bases between the two ends. CDR1 and CDR2 from the germline V gene are MNHEY and SVGAGI. The DNA of the CDR3 is TGTGCCAGCAGCTTGGGGGCTTGGGACGAGCAGTACTTC. Amino acids: CASSLGAWDEQYF.

This rearrangement joins TRBV6-6 to TRBJ1-5; D is unclear. The CDR3 is made up of 12 amino acids. The germline V gene has CDR1 MNHNY and CDR2 SVGAGI (reference sequence). Trimming shortened V by 8 bases and J by 3 bases, and 8 bases separated the two germline ends. The CDR3 loop reads CASGEFNQPQHF. In nucleotides, the CDR3 is TGTGCCAGCGGAGAATTCAATCAGCCCCAGCATTTT.

This sequence joins TRBV5-1 and TRBJ2-3, with 8 bases that match TRBD2. V shed 0 bases and J 0 bases; nucleotides not matched to a gene: 0. The germline gives CDR1 SGHRS, CDR2 YFSETQ. This CDR3 is 15 amino acids long. The CDR3 nucleotides read TGCGCCAGCAGCTTGGGACTAGCGAGCACAGATACGCAGTATTTT. Its protein product is CASSLGLASTDTQYF.

In DNA form, the CDR3 reads TGTGCCAGCTCTAGAGGAGATACGCAGTATTTT. It yields the protein CASSRGDTQYF. J is TRBJ2-3 and V is TRBV6-5; D is unresolved. The V end lost 8 bases, the J end lost 5 bases, and 8 bases lay between the germline ends. The CDR3 totals 11 residues. CDR1 and CDR2 from the germline V gene are MNHEY and SVGAGI.

J is TRBJ2-7 and V is TRBV18, with 11 nucleotides matching TRBD2. Germline V lookup: CDR1 KGHSH, CDR2 LQKENI. This CDR3 comprises 16 residues. V dropped 0 bases and J dropped 4; count of bases not matched to a gene: 5. The CDR3 sequence: CASSPPTSGSGYEQYF. CDR3 DNA: TGTGCCAGCTCACCACCTACTAGCGGGAGTGGGTACGAGCAGTACTTC.

The genes are TRBV6-1 and TRBJ2-7; 7 positions match TRBD1. The J segment lost 1 base and the V segment lost 1 base, leaving 1 base of the junction unmatched. The germline gives CDR1 MNHNS, CDR2 SASEGT. The CDR3 covers 14 residues. CDR3 DNA: TGTGCCAGCAGTGAAGACAGGGGTTCCTACGAGCAGTACTTC. It specifies CASSEDRGSYEQYF.

The count of this clone is one. The rearrangement uses TRBV18 and TRBJ1-2; D perhaps matches TRBD1 (5 bases). Germline-derived CDR1 and CDR2 are KGHSH and LQKENI. The V end lost 3 bases, the J end lost 0 bases, and 11 bases lay between the germline ends. The CDR3 loop spans 15 amino acids. The CDR3 DNA sequence: TGTGCCAGCTCACCTGGGGCATCCACTAACTATGGCTACACCTTC. This translates into CASSPGASTNYGYTF.

The rearrangement uses TRBV19 and TRBJ1-6, with 10 bases aligning to TRBD1. Germline trimming cut 1 base from V and 1 base from J; bases unmatched to any gene: 7. The CDR3 length is 19 residues. The V gene's germline CDR1 is LNHDA and CDR2 SQIVND (reference sequence). For the CDR3, the DNA is TGTGCCAGTAGTATAGGATCGGGACAGGGGACGTCCTATAATTCACCCCTCCACTTT. Encoded protein: CASSIGSGQGTSYNSPLHF. The full variable domain, rest sourced from reference TRBV19 and TRBJ1-6, is DGGITQSPKYLFRKEGQNVTLSCEQNLNHDAMYWYRQDPGQGLRLIYYSQIVNDFQKGDIAEGYSVSREKKESFPLTVTSAQKNPTAFYLCASSIGSGQGTSYNSPLHFGNGTRLTVT.

This clone showed up just once. The gene calls are TRBV9 and TRBJ2-3; 9 positions agree with TRBD2. Trimming removed 3 bases from V and 2 bases from J; junction bases left unmatched: 4. The CDR3 consists of 15 residues. Looked up from germline, CDR1 is SGDLS and CDR2 is YYNGEE. CDR3 nucleotide sequence: TGTGCCAGCAGCGCTAGCGGGATTTCCACAGATACGCAGTATTTT. This codes for CASSASGISTDTQYF.

The V and J genes are TRBV5-4 and TRBJ1-3, with D possibly being TRBD1 (6 bases). V gave up 4 bases and J gave up 1 base, with 18 bases separating them. The germline gives CDR1 SGHNT, CDR2 YYREEE (reference sequence). The CDR3 consists of 17 residues. This chain's CDR3 is CASSPDRTLFSGNTIYF. The DNA for the CDR3 is TGTGCCAGCAGCCCCGACAGGACCCTATTTTCTGGAAACACCATATATTTT.